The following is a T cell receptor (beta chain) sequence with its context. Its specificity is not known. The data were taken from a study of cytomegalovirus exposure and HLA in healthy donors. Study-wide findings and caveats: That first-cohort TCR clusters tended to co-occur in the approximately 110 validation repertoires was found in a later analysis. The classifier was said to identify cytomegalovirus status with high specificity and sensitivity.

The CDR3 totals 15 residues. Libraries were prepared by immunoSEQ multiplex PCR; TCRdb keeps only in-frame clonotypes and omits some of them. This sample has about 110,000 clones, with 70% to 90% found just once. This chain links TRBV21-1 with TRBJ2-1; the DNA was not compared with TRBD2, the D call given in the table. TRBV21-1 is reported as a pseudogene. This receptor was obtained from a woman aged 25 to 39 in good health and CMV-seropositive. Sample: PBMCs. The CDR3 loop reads CASSTAGGVNNEQFF. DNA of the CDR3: TGTGCCAGCAGCACAGCGGGAGGGGTAAACAATGAGCAGTTCTTC.